This is a list of T cell receptor beta chains from one sample in a study of blood T cells in healthy people across ages. TCRdb called the 5' RACE reads again in MiXCR, with one record for every CDR3 protein. This sample has about 800,000 distinct CDR3 sequences; around a quarter occur once, and the top ten carry around 3.6%. This sample also belongs to another study, concerning T cells of mothers and their children.

Sequences were obtained from blood. These receptors all come from a boy aged 5 to 17 in good health. Both conserved end residues are part of each CDR3. D genes are given only for firm matches. Expanded clones are given a class, and other clones once, few, many or no size at all.

J	V	D	size	DNA	CDR3
TRBJ2-3	TRBV28	-	-	TGTGCCAGCAGTTTAGATAGCGTAAAAGATACGCAGTATTTT	CASSLDSVKDTQYF
TRBJ2-7	TRBV6-1	-	-	TGTGCCAGCAGACCCGACCAGAGACAGGTCATGGGGATCTACGAGCAGTACTTC	CASRPDQRQVMGIYEQYF
TRBJ1-6	TRBV20-1	-	few	TGCAGTGCTAGTCGGCCGGATTCACCCCTCCACTTT	CSASRPDSPLHF
TRBJ2-1	TRBV2	TRBD2	few	TGTGCCAGCAAACTAGCGGGGGACAATGAGCAGTTCTTC	CASKLAGDNEQFF
TRBJ2-7	TRBV29-1	TRBD1	-	TGCAGCGTTAGACAGGGCAATGTCTACGAGCAGTACTTC	CSVRQGNVYEQYF
TRBJ2-5	TRBV10-3	-	-	TGTGCCATCAGCCAGGAGTACCAAGAGACCCAGTACTTC	CAISQEYQETQYF
TRBJ2-5	TRBV29-1	-	few	TGCAGCGTTGAAGATGACGGAGTTTTACCCCAGTACTTC	CSVEDDGVLPQYF
TRBJ2-5	TRBV5-1	-	many	TGCGCCAGCAGCTTGGACCCCCAGACGGCAAGGGAGACCCAGTACTTC	CASSLDPQTARETQYF
TRBJ2-7	TRBV20-1	-	few	TGCAGTGCTCGCCTATCAGGGGCGGCCTACGAGCAGTACTTC	CSARLSGAAYEQYF
TRBJ2-2	TRBV20-1	TRBD2	few	TGCAGTGCCCCAAGGCGGGAGAAAAGAGCCGGGGAGCTGTTTTTT	CSAPRREKRAGELFF